This TCR beta chain was obtained from a study of T cell repertoires in cytomegalovirus infection. Study-level information: Selection of CMV epitopes for the study included recently identified HLA-C-restricted and well-studied HLA-B-restricted ones. Study results and limitations: Cumulative frequency (of public TCR beta family members) identified carriers of CMV plus the relevant HLA.

This clonotype was counted ten times or more. The target antigen is unknown. Germline lookup yields CDR1 SGHTA and CDR2 FQGNSA. The CDR3 contains 16 residues. Between the trimmed V and J ends, which lost 5 bases and 1 base, there was a span of 15 bases. TCRdb analysed the reads with MiXCR anew, one entry per CDR3 protein. Here the sample spans about 570,000 distinct CDR3 sequences, almost 40% being singletons. The source is a human donor in good health (CMV status not recorded). Some clones in this sample may be carry-over from other donors' samples. Sequencing was performed on cultured PBMCs, taken from culture after CMV antigen stimulation. The chain is built from TRBV7-2 and TRBJ1-3; D not resolved. The DNA of the CDR3 is TGTGCCAGCAGCCCCCGACGGGGAGATTCTGGAAACACCATATATTTT. Amino acids: CASSPRRGDSGNTIYF.